One sample yielded the 10 T cell receptor beta chains listed below, sequenced in a study of OX40 agonist ivuxolimab in advanced cancers. Sequencing was performed with immunoSEQ multiplex PCR; in TCRdb, only in-frame clones are kept and a portion is missing. The data hold over 60,000 clones, with around 85% observed a single time. The specimen comprised CD4+ or CD8+ T cells sorted from blood, sampled in a trial of the OX40 agonist ivuxolimab. These receptors all come from an adult with an advanced solid tumor such as melanoma, head and neck, liver or kidney cancer.

This chain joins TRBV11-3 and TRBJ2-3; 10 bases match TRBD2. The CDR3 covers 17 residues. Germline CDR1 is SGHNT and CDR2 is YENEEA. J gave up 3 bases and V 0 bases, and 6 bases lay outside the gene matches. The CDR3 region has the DNA TGTGCCAGCAGCTTAGAGGGGGCTAGCGGGGGTACAGATACGCAGTATTTT. Amino acids: CASSLEGASGGTDTQYF.

The CDR3 bases are TGTGCCAGCAGCTTGAAAGCGGGGGTCACAGATACGCAGTATTTT. Its translation: CASSLKAGVTDTQYF. This chain joins TRBV5-4 and TRBJ2-3; the match to TRBD2 covers 8 bases. J was trimmed by 2 bases and V by 1 base; bases with no gene match: 3. The CDR3 is made up of 15 amino acids. Germline CDR1 is SGHNT and CDR2 is YYREEE (reference sequence).

The V call is TRBV5-4, the J call TRBJ2-7; unclear D gene. V lost 3 bases and J lost 2, with 9 bases in between. This CDR3 is built from 13 residues. In germline, CDR1 is SGHNT, CDR2 YYREEE (reference sequence). CDR3 nucleotides: TGTGCCAGCAGCTCCTCAGGCGCCTACGAGCAGTACTTC. Translated, it gives CASSSSGAYEQYF.

This sequence joins TRBV5-1 and TRBJ2-7, with a weak D call TRBD1 (6 bases). CDR3 length: 14 amino acids. In germline, CDR1 is SGHRS, CDR2 YFSETQ. Trimming removed 4 bases from V and 7 bases from J, with 18 bases in between. This CDR3 is CASSPDRYLREQYF. Here the CDR3 DNA reads TGCGCCAGCAGCCCAGACAGGTACCTACGGGAGCAGTACTTC.

J is TRBJ2-2 and V is TRBV11-3, with a possible D match to TRBD2 (5 bases). The CDR3 length is 13 residues. CDR1 and CDR2 (germline): SGHNT, YENEEA. The ends were cut back, 5 bases at V and 11 bases at J, with 15 bases in the middle. This CDR3 reads CASSGGPGLELFF. DNA of the CDR3: TGTGCCAGCAGCGGCGGGCCGGGATTAGAGCTGTTTTTT.

The chain uses TRBV5-1 and TRBJ2-5, with D hard to call. Trimming took 3 bases from V and 0 from J, leaving 12 bases between them. The CDR3 is made up of 15 amino acids. The germline gives CDR1 SGHRS, CDR2 YFSETQ. CDR3 sequence: CASSSLGQNQETQYF. The CDR3, as DNA: TGCGCCAGCAGCTCACTTGGGCAGAACCAAGAGACCCAGTACTTC.

This chain joins TRBV5-5 and TRBJ2-5; 8 positions agree with TRBD2. The end of the DNA aligns better with TRBJ2-7, so the J call may be wrong. CDR1 is SGHKS and CDR2 is YYEKEE in the germline V gene (reference sequence). CDR3 length: 14 residues. CDR3 bases: TGTGCCAGCAGCTTGGAACGGGAGGGGTACGAGCAGTACTTC. Its translation: CASSLEREGYEQYF.

This clone turned up a few times. J is TRBJ1-1 and V is TRBV6-1; D is ambiguous. The germline V gene encodes CDR1 MNHNS and CDR2 SASEGT. The CDR3 runs 13 residues. Trimming took 2 bases from V and 1 from J, leaving 5 bases between them. CDR3: CASSESPNTEAFF. Written as DNA, the CDR3 is TGTGCCAGCAGTGAAAGTCCGAACACTGAAGCTTTCTTT.

J is TRBJ2-5 and V is TRBV5-6; tentative D call: TRBD2 (6 bases). This CDR3 region has 15 residues. The V end was cut by 4 bases, the J end by 2 bases, with 15 bases between. Germline lookup yields CDR1 SGHDT and CDR2 YYEEEE. The CDR3 here is CASSQLGGTQETQYF. The CDR3 DNA sequence: TGTGCCAGCAGCCAGCTTGGGGGGACTCAAGAGACCCAGTACTTC.

This clone was seen just once. The chain employs TRBV13 and TRBJ1-4; D remains unclear. Germline CDR1 PRHDT, CDR2 FYEKMQ (reference sequence). The CDR3 is 13 amino acids. The V end lost 4 bases, the J end lost 8 bases, and 11 bases lay between the germline ends. The CDR3 here is CASSSLRSEKLFF. CDR3 in DNA: TGTGCCAGCAGCTCACTCAGATCCGAAAAACTGTTTTTT.